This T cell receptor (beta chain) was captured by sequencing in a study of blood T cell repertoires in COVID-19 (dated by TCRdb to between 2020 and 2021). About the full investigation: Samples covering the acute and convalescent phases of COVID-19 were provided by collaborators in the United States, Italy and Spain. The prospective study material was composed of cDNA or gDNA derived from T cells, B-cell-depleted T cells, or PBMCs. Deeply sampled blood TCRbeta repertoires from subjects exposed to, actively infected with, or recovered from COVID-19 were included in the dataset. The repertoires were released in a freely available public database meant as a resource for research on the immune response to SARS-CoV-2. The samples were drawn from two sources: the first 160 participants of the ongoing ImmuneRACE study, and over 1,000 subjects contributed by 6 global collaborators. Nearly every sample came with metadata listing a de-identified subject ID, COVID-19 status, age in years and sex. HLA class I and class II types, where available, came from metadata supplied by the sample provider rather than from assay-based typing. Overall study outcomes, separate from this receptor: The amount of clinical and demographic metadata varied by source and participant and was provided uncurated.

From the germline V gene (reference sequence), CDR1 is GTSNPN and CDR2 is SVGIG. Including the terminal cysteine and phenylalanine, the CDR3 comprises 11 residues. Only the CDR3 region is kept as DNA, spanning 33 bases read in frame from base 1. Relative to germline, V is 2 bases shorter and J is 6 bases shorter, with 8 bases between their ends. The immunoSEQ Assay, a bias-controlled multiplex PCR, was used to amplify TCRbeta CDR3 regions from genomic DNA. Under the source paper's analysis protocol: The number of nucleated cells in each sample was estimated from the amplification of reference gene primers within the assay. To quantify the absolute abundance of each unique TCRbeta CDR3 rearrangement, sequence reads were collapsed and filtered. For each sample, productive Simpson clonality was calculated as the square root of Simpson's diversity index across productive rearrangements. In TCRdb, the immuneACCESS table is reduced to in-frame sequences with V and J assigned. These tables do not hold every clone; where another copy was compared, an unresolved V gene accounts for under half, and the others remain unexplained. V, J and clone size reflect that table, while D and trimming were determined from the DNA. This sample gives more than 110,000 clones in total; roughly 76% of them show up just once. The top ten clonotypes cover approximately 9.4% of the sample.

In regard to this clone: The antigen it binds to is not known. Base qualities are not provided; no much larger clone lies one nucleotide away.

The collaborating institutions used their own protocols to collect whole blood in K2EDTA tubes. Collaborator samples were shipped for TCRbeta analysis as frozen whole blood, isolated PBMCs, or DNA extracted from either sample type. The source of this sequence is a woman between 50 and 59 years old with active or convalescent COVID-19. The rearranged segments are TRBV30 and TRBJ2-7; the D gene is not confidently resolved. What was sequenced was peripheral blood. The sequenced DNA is TGTGCCTGGAGTTTCCCTCCCGAGCAGTACTTC. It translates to CAWSFPPEQYF.